This entry lists 2 T cell receptor beta chains sequenced from one sample in a study of Ad26.COV2.S vaccination and SARS-CoV-2 variants. Specified treatment: roughly 19 received Ad26.COV2.S at low or high dose, single or two shots; roughly five received placebo; per-sample allocation not given. Collection of the samples took place on day 63 after the first injection of vaccine or placebo. The assay was immunoSEQ multiplex PCR, and TCRdb's table has in-frame clones only and misses some. The sample has about 350,000 clones; around 83% are singletons. Here the sequenced sample was peripheral blood, taken in a trial of Ad26.COV2.S vaccine versus placebo. The receptors were sampled from a person between 18 and 60 years old who received the Ad26.COV2.S COVID-19 vaccine or a placebo.

This chain uses TRBV28 with TRBJ1-4; a weak D match, TRBD1 (5 bases). The CDR3 has 14 residues. V was shortened by 1 base and J by 15 bases, with 18 bases between the two germline ends. Germline V CDR1 and CDR2: MDHEN, SYDVKM. CDR3 bases: TGTGCCAGCAGTTTATTGGCCGGAGGAGCGGGGGTGTTTTTT. This sequence encodes CASSLLAGGAGVFF.

This chain connects TRBV4-3 to TRBJ2-5, with a tentative D call TRBD2 (5 bases). CDR1 is LGHNA and CDR2 is YSLEER in the germline V gene. This CDR3 region has 16 residues. Trimming removed 0 bases at V and 5 bases at J, with 16 bases between. The CDR3 coding sequence is TGCGCCAGCAGCCAAGAGAGGGATGTACTTGGCGAGACCCAGTACTTC. Residues: CASSQERDVLGETQYF.